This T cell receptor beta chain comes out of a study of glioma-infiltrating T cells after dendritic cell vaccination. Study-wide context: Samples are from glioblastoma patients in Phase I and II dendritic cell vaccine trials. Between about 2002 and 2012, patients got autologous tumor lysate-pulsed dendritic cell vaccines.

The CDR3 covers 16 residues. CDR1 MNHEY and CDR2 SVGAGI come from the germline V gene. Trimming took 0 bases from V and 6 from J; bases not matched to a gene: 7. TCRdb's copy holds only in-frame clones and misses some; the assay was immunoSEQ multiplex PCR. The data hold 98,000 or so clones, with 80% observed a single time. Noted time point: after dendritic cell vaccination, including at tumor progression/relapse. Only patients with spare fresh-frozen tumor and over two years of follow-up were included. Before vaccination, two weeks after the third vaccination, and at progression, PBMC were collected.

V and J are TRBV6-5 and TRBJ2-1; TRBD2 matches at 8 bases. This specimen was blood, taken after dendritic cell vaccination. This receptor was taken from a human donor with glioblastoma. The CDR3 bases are TGTGCCAGCAGTTACTCGCAGCGGGAGATACCCAATGAGCAGTTCTTC. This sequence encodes CASSYSQREIPNEQFF.